These 31 T cell receptor beta chains originate from one sample sequenced in a study of cytomegalovirus exposure and HLA in healthy donors. PCR was performed using 60 Vbeta and 13 Jbeta primers. Sequencing used immunoSEQ multiplex PCR; TCRdb keeps in-frame clones, though not all of them. Altogether 100,000 to 150,000 clones are present, approximately 87% being singletons, with the ten largest covering more than 1.5%. Input material: PBMCs. All receptors derive from a man aged 35 to 55 in good health and CMV-seronegative.

This clone was recorded a few times. The V and J genes are TRBV5-1 and TRBJ2-3; a weak D match, TRBD2 (7 bases). Germline CDR1 reads SGHRS; CDR2 reads YFSETQ. V shed 1 base and J shed 4 bases, with 13 bases lying between them. There are 15 residues in the CDR3. CDR3 sequence reads: CASSLWGGNADTQYF. The DNA for the CDR3 is TGCGCCAGCAGCTTGTGGGGGGGCAACGCAGATACGCAGTATTTT.

The chain combines TRBV2 with TRBJ2-2, with TRBD1 matching over 9 bases. Trimming took 6 bases from V and 3 from J; bases not matched to a gene: 5. The germline CDR1 and CDR2 sequences are SNHLY and FYNNEI. The CDR3 spans 15 residues. For the CDR3, the DNA is TGTGCCAGCAGCCGGGGACAGGGTTACACCGGGGAGCTGTTTTTT. This codes for CASSRGQGYTGELFF.

The chain carries TRBV4-2 and TRBJ2-5, with D perhaps matching TRBD1 (5 bases). The J call may be wrong; the DNA end is better matched by TRBJ2-7. This CDR3 comprises 14 residues. CDR1 is LGHNA and CDR2 is YNFKEQ in the germline V gene. Written as DNA, the CDR3 is TGTGCCAGCAGCCGAGAGATGACAGTCGGCGAGCAGTACTTC. It specifies CASSREMTVGEQYF.

A word on this clone: Other DNA variants within this sample encode the same CDR3. V and J are TRBV29-1 and TRBJ2-2, with D unresolved. The V and J ends lost 4 bases and 1 base respectively, with 7 bases between them. The CDR3 runs 13 residues. In germline, CDR1 is SQVTM, CDR2 ANQGSEA. CDR3: CSVVGGNTGELFF. The CDR3 DNA follows: TGCAGCGTTGTAGGCGGGAACACCGGGGAGCTGTTTTTT.

The chain uses TRBV27 and TRBJ1-2; D is undetermined. V lost 1 base and J lost 5, with 11 bases in between. This CDR3 comprises 14 residues. Germline CDR1 MNHEY, CDR2 SMNVEV (reference sequence). The CDR3 loop is CASSLLGPGYGYTF. The CDR3 bases are TGTGCCAGCAGTTTATTAGGCCCCGGGTATGGCTACACCTTC.

The chain joins TRBV28 to TRBJ1-3; the D gene is possibly TRBD1 (6 bases). This CDR3 contains 15 residues. V was shortened by 5 bases and J by 0 bases, with 11 bases between the two germline ends. Germline CDR1 is MDHEN and CDR2 is SYDVKM. The DNA of the CDR3 is TGTGCCAGCAGTCCTGGACAGTCCTCTGGAAACACCATATATTTT. Translation: CASSPGQSSGNTIYF.

V and J are TRBV28 and TRBJ2-1; 11 positions match TRBD2. V lost 5 bases to trimming and J lost 6 bases; unmatched junction nucleotides: 9. Germline V gene sequence: CDR1 MDHEN, CDR2 SYDVKM. The CDR3 totals 16 residues. CDR3 nucleotides: TGTGCCAGCAGTCTTAGCGGGGGGGCCAGGTTCAATGAGCAGTTCTTC. This encodes CASSLSGGARFNEQFF.

The chain combines TRBV7-3 with TRBJ2-2; D ambiguous. Germline V gives CDR1 SGHTA, CDR2 FQGTGA. This CDR3 has 14 amino acids. The V gene lost 5 bases and the J gene lost 3 bases, with 10 bases spanning the gap. The CDR3 region is CASSLYLDTGELFF. The CDR3 DNA follows: TGTGCCAGCAGCCTGTACTTAGACACCGGGGAGCTGTTTTTT.

The chain links TRBV4-3 to TRBJ2-4; 7 nucleotides align to TRBD1. This CDR3 comprises 18 residues. With 1 base clipped from V and 3 bases from J, the junction kept 12 bases outside the gene matches. Germline V gene sequence: CDR1 LGHNA, CDR2 YSLEER. In DNA form, the CDR3 reads TGCGCCAGCAGCCAAGGCCGACAGGGAATTGGGAGCAAAAACATTCAGTACTTC. This sequence encodes CASSQGRQGIGSKNIQYF.

The chain is built from TRBV6-5 and TRBJ2-1; no clear D gene. Germline V CDR1 and CDR2: MNHEY, SVGAGI. This CDR3 comprises 16 residues. Trimming removed 0 bases at V and 9 bases at J, with 18 bases between. The CDR3 sequence: CASSYSSVPTSGEQFF. CDR3 DNA: TGTGCCAGCAGTTACTCGTCGGTACCGACTTCGGGTGAGCAGTTCTTC.

The sample holds one count of this clone. The rearrangement uses TRBV29-1 and TRBJ2-7, with a tentative D call TRBD1 (6 bases). CDR3 length: 12 residues. In germline, CDR1 is SQVTM, CDR2 ANQGSEA. Trimming cost V 6 bases and J 6 bases, with 15 bases left between them. CDR3 nucleotides: TGCAGCGTCGATCAACAGGGTTCCGAGCAGTACTTC. It encodes CSVDQQGSEQYF.

In its sample, this clone was seen a few times. The V call is TRBV5-6, the J call TRBJ1-2; 11 bases line up with TRBD1. The CDR3 is 14 residues long. Germline CDR1 and CDR2: SGHDT and YYEEEE. The V segment lost 5 bases and the J segment 5 bases; nucleotides outside the gene matches: 5. CDR3 sequence reads: CASSPGTGGYGYTF. CDR3 nucleotides: TGTGCCAGCAGTCCCGGGACAGGGGGTTATGGCTACACCTTC.

The sample holds a few counts of this clone. The rearrangement links TRBV4-2 to TRBJ2-1; the match to TRBD2 covers 8 bases. Germline V gene sequence: CDR1 LGHNA, CDR2 YNFKEQ. The J segment lost 0 bases and the V segment lost 3 bases, leaving 4 bases of the junction unmatched. The CDR3 has 16 amino acids. The CDR3 DNA is TGTGCCAGCAGCCATCTTGGACTAGCCTCCTACAATGAGCAGTTCTTC. Translated: CASSHLGLASYNEQFF.

A word on this clone: One end of the junction does not line up with germline, which may come from a read error. This sequence joins TRBV15 and TRBJ2-7, with a tentative D call TRBD2 (5 bases). The length of the CDR3 is 17 residues. Germline V gene sequence: CDR1 LNHNV, CDR2 YYDKDF (reference sequence). CDR3 in amino acids: CATSRTLLLDGDYEQCF. CDR3 coding DNA: TGTGCCACCAGCAGGACCCTCTTACTAGATGGTGACTACGAGCAGTGCTTC.

The gene calls are TRBV4-3 and TRBJ1-4; D is ambiguous. The V gene lost 0 bases and the J gene lost 8 bases, with 13 bases spanning the gap. CDR3 length equals 15 residues. Germline CDR1 is LGHNA and CDR2 is YSLEER. Here the CDR3 reads CASSQDTGEQEKLFF. The CDR3 nucleotides read TGCGCCAGCAGCCAAGATACCGGGGAACAGGAAAAACTGTTTTTT.

The V call is TRBV27, the J call TRBJ1-2, with TRBD1 matching 9 bases. J gave up 2 bases and V 2 bases, and 0 bases lay outside the gene matches. CDR1 and CDR2 (germline): MNHEY, SMNVEV (reference sequence). The CDR3 contains 14 residues. This chain's CDR3 is CASSLTGGNYGYTF. As DNA, the CDR3 is TGTGCCAGCAGTTTAACAGGGGGCAACTATGGCTACACCTTC.

V usage is TRBV2 and J usage is TRBJ2-7, with D maybe TRBD1 (5 bases). Germline values: CDR1 SNHLY, CDR2 FYNNEI. The V gene lost 2 bases and the J gene lost 3 bases, with 11 bases spanning the gap. This CDR3 is built from 14 residues. The DNA for the CDR3 is TGTGCCAGCAGTGAAAACGGTCAGGGCTACGAGCAGTACTTC. Amino acid sequence: CASSENGQGYEQYF. The full variable domain, completed using reference TRBV2 and TRBJ2-7, is EPEVTQTPSHQVTQMGQEVILRCVPISNHLYFYWYRQILGQKVEFLVSFYNNEISEKSEIFDDQFSVERPDGSNFTLKIRSTKLEDSAMYFCASSENGQGYEQYFGPGTRLTVT.

This chain links TRBV30 with TRBJ2-1; TRBD2 agrees at 11 bases. Germline-derived CDR1 and CDR2 are GTSNPN and SVGIG (reference sequence). The J segment lost 0 bases and the V segment lost 3 bases, leaving 10 bases of the junction unmatched. This CDR3 is built from 18 residues. DNA of the CDR3: TGTGCCTGGAGAGAAACCAGTAGCGGGAGGGCCTCCTACAATGAGCAGTTCTTC. Encoded protein: CAWRETSSGRASYNEQFF.

The chain has TRBV5-1 and TRBJ2-7; TRBD1 matches 10 bases. Trimming cost V 2 bases and J 4 bases; bases outside gene matches: 12. From germline, CDR1 is SGHRS and CDR2 YFSETQ. This CDR3 region has 17 residues. CDR3 region: CASSFGPPGQGLYEQYF. Written as DNA, the CDR3 is TGCGCCAGCAGCTTTGGGCCACCGGGACAGGGGCTTTACGAGCAGTACTTC.

The rearrangement links TRBV7-3 to TRBJ2-1; 9 bases fit TRBD1. Trimming removed 5 bases from V and 0 bases from J; junction bases left unmatched: 2. Looked up from germline, CDR1 is SGHTA and CDR2 is FQGTGA. The CDR3 sequence is 15 residues long. The CDR3 reads CASSLTGGSYNEQFF. The CDR3 nucleotides are TGTGCCAGCAGCCTGACAGGGGGCTCCTACAATGAGCAGTTCTTC.

The chain joins TRBV7-3 to TRBJ2-5, with D hard to call. Trimming took off 3 bases at V and 2 bases at J, with 7 bases between the two ends. Germline CDR1 reads SGHTA; CDR2 reads FQGTGA. The CDR3 has 13 residues. The CDR3 protein is CASSFARQETQYF. DNA of the CDR3: TGTGCCAGCAGCTTCGCACGGCAAGAGACCCAGTACTTC.

V usage is TRBV5-4 and J usage is TRBJ2-3; tentative D call: TRBD1 (6 bases). This CDR3 region has 12 residues. CDR1 and CDR2 from the germline V gene are SGHNT and YYREEE (reference sequence). The V gene lost 5 bases and the J gene lost 8 bases, with 12 bases spanning the gap. The DNA of the CDR3 is TGTGCCAGCAGGGAGTTAGGGGGTACGCAGTATTTT. Its protein is CASRELGGTQYF. The full variable domain, in which reference TRBV5-4 and TRBJ2-3 provide the parts outside the CDR3, is ETGVTQSPTHLIKTRGQQVTLRCSSQSGHNTVSWYQQALGQGPQFIFQYYREEENGRGNFPPRFSGLQFPNYSSELNVNALELDDSALYLCASRELGGTQYFGPGTRLTVL.

This chain links TRBV5-1 with TRBJ1-2; 7 nucleotides agree with TRBD1. Germline trimming cut 0 bases from V and 6 bases from J; bases unmatched to any gene: 14. CDR1 and CDR2 from the germline V gene are SGHRS and YFSETQ. The CDR3 is 17 amino acids. DNA for the CDR3: TGCGCCAGCAGCTTGGCCCCATGGGACAGCGGTTTCGATGGCTACACCTTC. Translated: CASSLAPWDSGFDGYTF. The variable domain in full, completed from reference TRBV5-1 and TRBJ1-2, reads KAGVTQTPRYLIKTRGQQVTLSCSPISGHRSVSWYQQTPGQGLQFLFEYFSETQRNKGNFPGRFSGRQFSNSRSEMNVSTLELGDSALYLCASSLAPWDSGFDGYTFGSGTRLTVV.

The rearrangement uses TRBV27 and TRBJ2-2, with D possibly being TRBD2 (6 bases). Trimming pared 6 bases from V and 7 bases from J, leaving 9 bases between. This CDR3 has 12 amino acids. Germline V gene sequence: CDR1 MNHEY, CDR2 SMNVEV (reference sequence). DNA of the CDR3: TGTGCCAGCAGGCTCGGGGGCGGGGAGCTGTTTTTT. The encoded protein is CASRLGGGELFF.

The chain uses TRBV4-1 and TRBJ1-6; 7 nucleotides agree with TRBD1. With V trimmed by 4 bases and J by 9 bases, 9 bases remained unmatched. Germline CDR1 and CDR2: MGHRA and YSYEKL. The CDR3 extends over 15 amino acids. This chain's CDR3 is CASSLTTGVSSPLHF. The CDR3 DNA reads as TGCGCCAGCAGCCTCACAACAGGGGTTTCTTCACCCCTCCACTTT.

The V gene is TRBV7-9, the J gene TRBJ2-3; tentative D call: TRBD2 (5 bases). V lost 6 bases and J lost 2, with 21 bases in between. This CDR3 has 17 amino acids. Per the germline V gene, CDR1 is SEHNR and CDR2 is FQNEAQ (reference sequence). CDR3 sequence (DNA): TGTGCCAGCAGTTTCTCCGGAGGATTCGGGGTCACAGATACGCAGTATTTT. The encoded protein is CASSFSGGFGVTDTQYF.

V gene TRBV21-1 combines with J gene TRBJ2-4; the table gives TRBD2 as D, unverified against the DNA. TRBV21-1 is recorded as a pseudogene. The CDR3 is made up of 16 amino acids. The CDR3 sequence: CASSDGGGATKNIQYF. The CDR3 DNA is TGTGCCAGCAGCGACGGAGGGGGGGCCACCAAAAACATTCAGTACTTC.

Comments on this clone: The identical CDR3 is also encoded by other nucleotide sequences in the sample. V and J are TRBV5-4 and TRBJ2-7, with 7 nucleotides matching TRBD1. CDR3 length: 14 amino acids. The V gene's germline CDR1 is SGHNT and CDR2 YYREEE (reference sequence). V was clipped by 3 bases and J by 7 bases; unmatched bases: 10. CDR3 amino acids: CASSSYRGRGEQYF. CDR3 nucleotide sequence: TGTGCCAGCAGCTCCTACAGGGGTCGAGGTGAGCAGTACTTC.

Details on this clone: Other DNA sequences from this sample encode an identical CDR3 as well. V gene TRBV7-9 combines with J gene TRBJ2-7; TRBD1 matches at 7 bases. Trimming took 5 bases from V and 2 from J; bases not matched to a gene: 3. The CDR3 spans 13 residues. Germline V CDR1 and CDR2: SEHNR, FQNEAQ (reference sequence). DNA for the CDR3: TGTGCCAGCAGCCCGACAGGGACCTACGAGCAGTACTTC. As protein: CASSPTGTYEQYF.

The chain is built from TRBV11-2 and TRBJ2-5; D gene uncertain. V was shortened by 2 bases and J by 5 bases, with 3 bases between the two germline ends. This CDR3 has 11 residues. The germline V gene encodes CDR1 SGHAT and CDR2 FQNNGV. The CDR3 DNA sequence: TGTGCCAGCAGCTTACGGGAGACCCAGTACTTC. It is translated as CASSLRETQYF.

This chain connects TRBV27 to TRBJ1-1, with TRBD1 matching over 9 bases. In germline, CDR1 is MNHEY, CDR2 SMNVEV (reference sequence). Trimming cost V 4 bases and J 4 bases; bases outside gene matches: 10. This CDR3 has 16 amino acids. CDR3 DNA: TGTGCCAGCAGTTCCAATCGACAGGGGGGCAGCACTGAAGCTTTCTTT. It is translated as CASSSNRQGGSTEAFF.